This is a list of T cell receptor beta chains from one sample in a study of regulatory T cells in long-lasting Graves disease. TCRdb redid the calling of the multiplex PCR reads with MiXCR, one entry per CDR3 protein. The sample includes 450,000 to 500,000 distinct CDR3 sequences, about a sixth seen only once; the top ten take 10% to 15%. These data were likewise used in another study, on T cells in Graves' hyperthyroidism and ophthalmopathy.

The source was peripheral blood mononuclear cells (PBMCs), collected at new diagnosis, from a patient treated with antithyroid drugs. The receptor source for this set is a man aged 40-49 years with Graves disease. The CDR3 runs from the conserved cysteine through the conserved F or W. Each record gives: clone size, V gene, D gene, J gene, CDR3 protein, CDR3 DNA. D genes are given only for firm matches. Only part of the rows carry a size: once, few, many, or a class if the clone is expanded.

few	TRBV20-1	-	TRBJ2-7	CSAEGSGTSYEQYF	TGCAGTGCCGAGGGTAGCGGAACCTCCTACGAGCAGTACTTC
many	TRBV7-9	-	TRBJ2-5	CASQADQETQYF	TGTGCCAGTCAGGCGGACCAAGAGACCCAGTACTTC
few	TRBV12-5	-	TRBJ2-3	CASGPRTTDTQYF	TGTGCTAGTGGCCCCCGGACCACAGATACGCAGTATTTT
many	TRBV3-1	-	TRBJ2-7	CASSQDWAVEEQYF	TGTGCCAGCAGCCAAGATTGGGCGGTGGAGGAGCAGTACTTC
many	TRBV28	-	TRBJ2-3	CASSPIGGTSTDTQYF	TGTGCCAGCAGCCCTATCGGCGGGACTAGCACAGATACGCAGTATTTT
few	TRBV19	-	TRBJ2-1	CASSKAIAGNEQFF	TGTGCCAGTAGTAAAGCGATAGCAGGTAATGAGCAGTTCTTC
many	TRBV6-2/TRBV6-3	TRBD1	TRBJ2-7	CASGTGGYEQYF	TGTGCCAGCGGGACAGGGGGGTACGAGCAGTACTTC
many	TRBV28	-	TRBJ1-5	CASSPPPGHNQPQHF	TGTGCCAGCAGCCCCCCTCCGGGCCACAATCAGCCCCAGCATTTT
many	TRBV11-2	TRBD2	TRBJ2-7	CASSLRLAGETYEQYF	TGTGCCAGCAGCTTAAGGCTAGCGGGAGAAACCTACGAGCAGTACTTC
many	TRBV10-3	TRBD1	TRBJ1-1	CATGGFSRGTEAFF	TGTGCCACAGGGGGCTTTAGTCGGGGCACTGAAGCTTTCTTT
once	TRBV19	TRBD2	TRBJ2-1	CASKTLAGGIGGYNEQFF	TGTGCCAGTAAAACACTAGCGGGAGGGATCGGAGGCTACAATGAGCAGTTCTTC
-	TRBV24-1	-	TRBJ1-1	CATSTGNTEAFF	TGTGCCACCAGTACAGGGAACACTGAAGCTTTCTTT
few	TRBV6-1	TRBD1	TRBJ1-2	CASSEGTGSDYGYTF	TGTGCCAGCAGTGAAGGGACAGGGTCTGACTATGGCTACACCTTC
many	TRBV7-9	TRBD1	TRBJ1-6	CASSLHRQGVRSPLHF	TGTGCCAGCAGCTTACATCGTCAGGGGGTTCGATCACCCCTCCACTTT
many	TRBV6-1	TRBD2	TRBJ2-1	CASSFRGLASSEQFF	TGTGCCAGCAGCTTCAGAGGACTAGCATCCTCTGAGCAGTTCTTC
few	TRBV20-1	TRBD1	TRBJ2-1	CSARDQKTGRHNEQFF	TGCAGTGCTAGAGATCAGAAGACAGGGCGTCACAATGAGCAGTTCTTC
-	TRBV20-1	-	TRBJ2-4	CSARKATGLAKNIQYF	TGCAGTGCTAGAAAAGCGACGGGTTTGGCCAAAAACATTCAGTACTTC
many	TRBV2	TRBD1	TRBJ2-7	CASSVRDRATYSYEQYF	TGTGCCAGCAGTGTTAGGGACAGGGCAACTTACTCCTACGAGCAGTACTTC
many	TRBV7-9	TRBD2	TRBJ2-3	CASSSYSGTSGTDTQYF	TGTGCCAGCAGCTCGTACTCGGGGACTAGCGGCACAGATACGCAGTATTTT
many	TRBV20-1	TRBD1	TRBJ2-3	CSADHRGEGTDTQYF	TGCAGTGCCGATCACAGGGGAGAGGGCACAGATACGCAGTATTTT
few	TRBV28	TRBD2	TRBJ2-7	CASGESGRYEQYF	TGTGCCAGCGGGGAAAGCGGGAGGTACGAGCAGTACTTC
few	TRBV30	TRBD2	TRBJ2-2	CALTDGGRVTGELFF	TGTGCCTTGACGGATGGCGGGAGAGTCACCGGGGAGCTGTTTTTT
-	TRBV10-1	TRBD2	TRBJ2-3	CASSASGRAGDTQYF	TGCGCCAGCAGTGCTAGCGGGAGGGCCGGAGATACGCAGTATTTT
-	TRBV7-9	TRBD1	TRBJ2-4	CASSIGGQNIQYF	TGTGCCAGCAGTATTGGGGGACAGAACATTCAGTACTTC
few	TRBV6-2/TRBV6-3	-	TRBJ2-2	CASSYSGPANTGELFF	TGTGCCAGCAGTTACTCAGGACCAGCGAACACCGGGGAGCTGTTTTTT
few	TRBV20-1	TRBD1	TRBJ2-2	CSARDRGLRGTGELFF	TGCAGTGCTAGGGACAGGGGACTCAGGGGCACCGGGGAGCTGTTTTTT
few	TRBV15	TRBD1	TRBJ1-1	CATSRGTGGITEAFF	TGTGCCACCAGCAGAGGAACAGGGGGTATAACCGAAGCTTTCTTT
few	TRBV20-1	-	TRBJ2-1	CSATLRGARDEQFF	TGCAGTGCCACTTTACGAGGAGCCAGAGATGAGCAGTTCTTC
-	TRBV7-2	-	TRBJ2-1	CASSPRGVYNEQFF	TGTGCCAGCAGCCCCCGAGGGGTCTACAATGAGCAGTTCTTC
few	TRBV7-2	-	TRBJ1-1	CASRGGSPTEAFF	TGTGCCAGCCGAGGTGGATCCCCCACTGAAGCTTTCTTT
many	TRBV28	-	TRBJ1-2	CASNGRRTYGYTF	TGTGCCAGCAATGGGCGACGGACCTATGGCTACACCTTC
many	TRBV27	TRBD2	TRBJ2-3	CASSTAGTRADTQYF	TGTGCCAGCAGTACCGCCGGGACTAGAGCAGATACGCAGTATTTT
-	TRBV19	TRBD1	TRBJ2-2	CASSMGQGDTGELFF	TGTGCCAGTAGTATGGGACAGGGAGACACCGGGGAGCTGTTTTTT
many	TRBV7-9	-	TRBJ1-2	CASSLLLGGSSYGYTF	TGTGCCAGCAGCTTATTACTGGGGGGCTCGTCCTATGGCTACACCTTC
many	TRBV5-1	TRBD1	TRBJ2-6	CASSWRQGSSGANVLTF	TGCGCCAGCAGCTGGAGACAGGGGTCCTCTGGGGCCAACGTCCTGACTTTC
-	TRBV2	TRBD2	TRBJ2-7	CASLYPTSGIYEQYF	TGTGCCAGCCTCTACCCGACTAGCGGGATCTACGAGCAGTACTTC
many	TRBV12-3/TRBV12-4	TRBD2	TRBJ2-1	CASSFKASGRAYNEQFF	TGTGCCAGCAGTTTTAAGGCTAGCGGGAGGGCCTACAATGAGCAGTTCTTC
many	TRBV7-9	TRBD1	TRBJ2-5	CASSPLRTGVGETQYF	TGTGCCAGCAGCCCTTTGAGGACAGGGGTAGGGGAGACCCAGTACTTC
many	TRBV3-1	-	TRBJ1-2	CASSQEPSPILVGYTF	TGTGCCAGCAGCCAAGAACCCAGCCCGATTTTGGTTGGCTACACCTTC
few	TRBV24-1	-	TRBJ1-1	CATKVGYGMNTEAFF	TGTGCCACAAAAGTAGGATACGGGATGAACACTGAAGCTTTCTTT
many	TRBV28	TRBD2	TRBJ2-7	CASSLRTSGRAREQYF	TGTGCCAGCAGTTTACGGACTAGCGGGAGGGCACGCGAGCAGTACTTC
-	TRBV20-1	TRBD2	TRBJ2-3	CSAKAGVVDTQYF	TGCAGTGCTAAAGCGGGAGTGGTAGATACGCAGTATTTT
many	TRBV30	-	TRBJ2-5	CAWSVGQGPGWTQYF	TGTGCCTGGAGTGTAGGTCAGGGACCTGGGTGGACCCAGTACTTC
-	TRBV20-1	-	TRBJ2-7	CSARVAPYEQYF	TGCAGTGCTAGGGTCGCTCCCTACGAGCAGTACTTC
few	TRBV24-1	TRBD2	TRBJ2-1	CATSLTGDRTSGFSYNEQFF	TGTGCCACCAGCCTAACAGGGGATCGGACTAGCGGCTTCTCCTACAATGAGCAGTTCTTC
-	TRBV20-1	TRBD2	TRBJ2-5	CSARGREGRETQYF	TGCAGTGCTAGAGGGCGGGAGGGCCGGGAGACCCAGTACTTC
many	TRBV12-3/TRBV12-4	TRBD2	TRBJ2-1	CASSRLAGGDNEQFF	TGTGCCAGCAGTAGGCTAGCGGGAGGGGACAATGAGCAGTTCTTC
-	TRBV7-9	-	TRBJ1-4	CASSPGEYNEKLFF	TGTGCCAGCAGCCCCGGGGAATATAATGAAAAACTGTTTTTT